Included here is one TCR beta chain sequence, with context. Its antigen is still unknown. The sample is drawn from a study of T-cell reconstitution after alpha-beta-depleted transplantation in children. The study's findings and limits: About two months after transplant, alpha-beta T cells reportedly came from several hundred expanded graft clones.

Unique molecular identifiers were incorporated when the TCRbeta library was constructed. TCRdb re-analysed the PCR reads in MiXCR, keeping a single row per CDR3 protein. This table has approximately 110,000 distinct CDR3 sequences, 20% to 25% appearing once. V lost 3 bases and J lost 2, with 6 bases in between. From germline, CDR1 is SQVTM and CDR2 ANQGSEA. This CDR3 is built from 12 residues. The receptor comes from a male patient under 10 years old who had a stem cell transplant for chronic granulomatous disease, so the T cells may come from the graft donor. Specimen: PBMCs, mostly from graft donor cells, collected 180 days after TCRalphabeta/CD19-depleted stem cell transplant. The chain has TRBV29-1 and TRBJ2-3, with D unresolved. CDR3 protein: CSVEVDTDTQYF. The CDR3 coding sequence is TGCAGCGTTGAGGTGGACACAGATACGCAGTATTTT.